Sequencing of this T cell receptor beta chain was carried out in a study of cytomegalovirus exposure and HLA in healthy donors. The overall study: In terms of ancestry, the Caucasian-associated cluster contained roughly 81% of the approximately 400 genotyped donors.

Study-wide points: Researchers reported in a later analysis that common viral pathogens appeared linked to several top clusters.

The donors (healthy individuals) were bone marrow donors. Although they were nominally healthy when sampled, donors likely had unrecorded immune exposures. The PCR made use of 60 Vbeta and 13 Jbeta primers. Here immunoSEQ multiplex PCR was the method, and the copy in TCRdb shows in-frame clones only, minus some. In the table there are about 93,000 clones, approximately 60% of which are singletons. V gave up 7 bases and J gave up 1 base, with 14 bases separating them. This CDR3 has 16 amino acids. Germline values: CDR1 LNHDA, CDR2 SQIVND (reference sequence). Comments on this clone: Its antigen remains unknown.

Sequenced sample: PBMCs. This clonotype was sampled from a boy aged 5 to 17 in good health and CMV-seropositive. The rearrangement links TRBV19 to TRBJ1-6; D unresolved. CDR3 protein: CASTSLDGSYNSPLHF. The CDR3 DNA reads TGTGCCAGTACGAGTCTAGACGGATCCTATAATTCACCCCTCCACTTT.